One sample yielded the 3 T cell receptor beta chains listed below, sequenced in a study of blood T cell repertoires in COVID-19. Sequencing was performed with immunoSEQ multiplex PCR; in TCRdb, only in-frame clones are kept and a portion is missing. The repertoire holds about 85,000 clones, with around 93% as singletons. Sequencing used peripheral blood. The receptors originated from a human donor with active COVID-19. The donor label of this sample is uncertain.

CDR3 DNA: TGTGCCAGCAGTGTCTCCGGGGACACTGAAGCTTTCTTT. This codes for CASSVSGDTEAFF. The V gene is TRBV6-4, the J gene TRBJ1-1; D not certain. This CDR3 region has 13 residues. Trimming removed 4 bases at V and 3 bases at J, with 9 bases between. Germline lookup yields CDR1 MRHNA and CDR2 SNTAGT.

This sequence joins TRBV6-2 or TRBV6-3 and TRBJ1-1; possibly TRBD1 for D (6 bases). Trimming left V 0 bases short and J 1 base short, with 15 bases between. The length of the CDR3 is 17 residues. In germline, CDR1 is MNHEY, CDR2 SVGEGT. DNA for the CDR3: TGTGCCAGCAGTTACTCCGTAAGAGGGGGAGAGAACACTGAAGCTTTCTTT. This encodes CASSYSVRGGENTEAFF.

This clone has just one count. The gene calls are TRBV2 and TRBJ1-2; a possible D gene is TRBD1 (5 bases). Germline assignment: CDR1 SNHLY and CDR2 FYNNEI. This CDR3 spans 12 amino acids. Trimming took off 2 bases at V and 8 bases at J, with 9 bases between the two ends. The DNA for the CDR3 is TGTGCCAGCAGTGAACAGGGTGAGGGCTACACCTTC. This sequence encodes CASSEQGEGYTF.